The next 3 T cell receptor beta chains were all read from a single sample in a study of cytomegalovirus exposure and HLA in healthy donors (dated by TCRdb to 2016 to 2017). The library relied on the immunoSEQ multiplex PCR assay. For the multiplex PCR, a mixture combining 60 forward primers for TCR Vbeta segments and 13 reverse primers for TCR Jbeta segments was used. Held by TCRdb, this immuneACCESS table contains in-frame sequences only and omits some clones. Under half of the omission traces to an unresolved V gene where checked; the cause of the rest is unknown. The sample yields around 170,000 clones; 75% to 90% were counted once. Of the sample, over 1.5% is held by the ten largest clones. The specimen was PBMCs. All receptors derive from a woman younger than 35 in good health and CMV-seronegative.

The rearrangement links TRBV27 to TRBJ2-3; 8 nucleotides match TRBD1. This CDR3 is 12 amino acids long. CDR1 and CDR2 from the germline V gene are MNHEY and SMNVEV (reference sequence). With 6 bases clipped from V and 8 bases from J, the junction kept 4 bases outside the gene matches. The CDR3 bases are TGTGCCAGCAGACCCACAGGGGGTACGCAGTATTTT. Its translation is CASRPTGGTQYF.

The chain has TRBV7-6 and TRBJ2-7; the match to TRBD1 covers 8 bases. Trimming cost V 5 bases and J 6 bases; bases outside gene matches: 3. There are 12 residues in the CDR3. Germline assignment: CDR1 SGHVS and CDR2 FNYEAQ. In nucleotides, the CDR3 is TGTGCCAGCAGCCGAGACAGGGGCGAGCAGTACTTC. This sequence encodes CASSRDRGEQYF.

CDR3 residues: CASSPGQGIYEQYF. CDR3 DNA: TGTGCCAGCAGCCCGGGACAGGGGATCTACGAGCAGTACTTC. The chain carries TRBV28 and TRBJ2-7, with 10 bases lining up with TRBD1. The germline CDR1 and CDR2 sequences are MDHEN and SYDVKM. The junction had 5 bases not matched to a gene; V was cut back by 6 bases and J by 3 bases. The CDR3 sequence is 14 residues long.